This T cell receptor beta chain derives from a study of T cells in Graves' hyperthyroidism and ophthalmopathy. This clonotype was seen ten or more times. The CDR3 has 15 residues. The J segment lost 6 bases and the V segment lost 3 bases, leaving 7 bases of the junction unmatched. Germline V gene sequence: CDR1 SGHTA, CDR2 FQGNSA. Researchers took RNA transcripts and amplified the TCR beta CDR3 regions from them. An initial round of RT-PCR targeting the TCR CDR3 relied on the HTBI primer set. TCRdb itself ran the multiplex PCR reads through MiXCR, one entry per CDR3 protein. The sample records 500,000 to 750,000 distinct CDR3 sequences, over 12% being singletons.

This clonotype originated in a young woman with Graves' ophthalmopathy. Source material: blood. The chain is built from TRBV7-2 and TRBJ2-2; 7 bases are shared with TRBD2. In DNA, the CDR3 is TGTGCCAGCAGCTTTAGCGTAACTAGCGCCGGGGAGCTGTTTTTT. Translated, it gives CASSFSVTSAGELFF.